This entry lists 17 T cell receptor beta chains sequenced from one sample in a study of T cell changes during pregnancy in multiple sclerosis. The repertoire was sequenced with immunoSEQ multiplex PCR; TCRdb's copy has only in-frame clones and lacks some. Among 40,000 to 45,000 clones listed, around 90% were seen once. The specimen was CD4+ T cells from peripheral blood mononuclear cells, collected after pregnancy. These receptors were obtained from a female donor with multiple sclerosis, enrolled in a pregnancy study.

V gene TRBV25-1 combines with J gene TRBJ1-2; TRBD1 matches at 8 bases. This CDR3 is 15 amino acids long. Unmatched junction bases numbered 9, after V lost 6 bases and J lost 3 bases. The germline V gene has CDR1 MGHDK and CDR2 SYGVNS. The CDR3 nucleotides read TGTGCCAGCAGCGGGACGACAGGGGTGGACTATGGCTACACCTTC. Its translation: CASSGTTGVDYGYTF.

V gene TRBV19 combines with J gene TRBJ2-5; tentatively, D is TRBD1 (5 bases). The CDR3 spans 13 residues. V lost 5 bases and J lost 4, with 11 bases in between. CDR1 and CDR2 (germline): LNHDA, SQIVND (reference sequence). Here the CDR3 reads CASSVDSGETQYF. Written as DNA, the CDR3 is TGTGCCAGTAGTGTTGACAGTGGAGAGACCCAGTACTTC.

The rearrangement joins TRBV4-3 to TRBJ2-3; 7 positions agree with TRBD2. The CDR3 extends over 18 amino acids. Germline V gene lookup returns CDR1 LGHNA and CDR2 YSLEER. Trimming took 0 bases from V and 1 from J; bases not matched to a gene: 10. The CDR3 spells CASSQDSAGHWGTDTQYF. The CDR3 region has the DNA TGCGCCAGCAGCCAAGATTCAGCGGGGCACTGGGGCACAGATACGCAGTATTTT.

The rearrangement links TRBV11-3 to TRBJ2-1; 11 bases fit TRBD2. CDR3 length: 17 amino acids. V was clipped by 2 bases and J by 9 bases; unmatched bases: 12. CDR1 and CDR2 from the germline V gene are SGHNT and YENEEA. The CDR3 is CASSLSSTSGGKVEQFF. The CDR3 nucleotides are TGTGCCAGCAGCTTATCCAGCACTAGCGGGGGAAAAGTTGAGCAGTTCTTC.

The CDR3 DNA is TGCGCCAGCAGCCGAGAGGGCGATGAGCAGTTCTTC. This translates into CASSREGDEQFF. V and J are TRBV5-1 and TRBJ2-1; the D gene is possibly TRBD2 (5 bases). Germline V lookup: CDR1 SGHRS, CDR2 YFSETQ. V lost 4 bases, J lost 8 bases, and 10 bases lay in between. The CDR3 runs 12 residues.

The chain recombines TRBV19 with TRBJ1-3, with 7 bases lining up with TRBD1. Trimming removed 5 bases from V and 2 bases from J; junction bases left unmatched: 3. Germline CDR1 is LNHDA and CDR2 is SQIVND (reference sequence). The CDR3 covers 14 residues. The CDR3 protein is CASSEGATGNTIYF. The CDR3 DNA reads TGTGCCAGTAGTGAGGGGGCCACTGGAAACACCATATATTTT.

The rearrangement joins TRBV6-5 to TRBJ1-6, with D maybe TRBD1 (6 bases). The CDR3 consists of 14 residues. V was pared by 6 bases and J by 13 bases, with 19 bases between. Germline CDR1 reads MNHEY; CDR2 reads SVGAGI. The CDR3 DNA is TGTGCCAGCAGCCCGACGACAGGTCGATTCCCCCTCCACTTT. This gives the protein CASSPTTGRFPLHF.

The chain recombines TRBV27 with TRBJ1-4; D is possibly TRBD1 (5 bases). The V and J ends lost 6 bases and 3 bases respectively, with 14 bases between them. Per germline, CDR1 MNHEY and CDR2 SMNVEV (reference sequence). This CDR3 spans 15 amino acids. CDR3 in amino acids: CASRTLGRANEKLFF. In nucleotides, the CDR3 is TGTGCCAGCAGGACTCTGGGGCGAGCTAATGAAAAACTGTTTTTT.

The chain couples TRBV5-5 to TRBJ2-5; no clear D. Trimming took off 3 bases at V and 3 bases at J, with 6 bases between the two ends. Per germline, CDR1 SGHKS and CDR2 YYEKEE (reference sequence). This CDR3 comprises 12 residues. The CDR3 nucleotides read TGTGCCAGCAGCTGGGCAGAAGAGACCCAGTACTTC. It encodes CASSWAEETQYF. The variable domain in full, completed from reference TRBV5-5 and TRBJ2-5, reads DAGVTQSPTHLIKTRGQQVTLRCSPISGHKSVSWYQQVLGQGPQFIFQYYEKEERGRGNFPDRFSARQFPNYSSELNVNALLLGDSALYLCASSWAEETQYFGPGTRLLVL.

This CDR3 reads CASSRAGGGTGELFF. CDR3 nucleotide sequence: TGTGCCAGTAGTAGGGCAGGGGGTGGCACCGGGGAGCTGTTTTTT. The chain is built from TRBV19 and TRBJ2-2, with 7 bases aligning to TRBD1. Germline CDR1 and CDR2: LNHDA and SQIVND (reference sequence). CDR3 length: 15 residues. V trimming: 4 bases; J trimming: 4 bases; junction bases outside the gene matches: 6.

This chain uses TRBV7-2 with TRBJ1-2, with D uncertain. This CDR3 comprises 12 residues. Germline V gene data show CDR1 as SGHTA and CDR2 as FQGNSA. V was trimmed by 3 bases and J by 3 bases, leaving 5 bases between them. CDR3 coding DNA: TGTGCCAGCAGCTTTGGAGACTATGGCTACACCTTC. It is translated as CASSFGDYGYTF.

This chain's CDR3 is CASSSQGNTEAFF. CDR3 nucleotides: TGTGCCAGCAGCTCACAGGGGAACACTGAAGCTTTCTTT. The chain carries TRBV7-2 and TRBJ1-1; D is possibly TRBD1 (6 bases). Germline V gives CDR1 SGHTA, CDR2 FQGNSA. With 4 bases removed from V and 1 base from J, the gap between germline ends came to 7 bases. CDR3 length equals 13 residues.

The V call is TRBV4-1, the J call TRBJ2-3, with D uncertain. Between the trimmed V and J ends, which lost 0 bases and 2 bases, there was a span of 9 bases. Germline V gene data show CDR1 as MGHRA and CDR2 as YSYEKL. The CDR3 loop spans 15 amino acids. The CDR3 here is CASSQDIAFTDTQYF. DNA for the CDR3: TGCGCCAGCAGCCAAGATATAGCCTTCACAGATACGCAGTATTTT.

The chain couples TRBV19 to TRBJ1-2, with D uncertain. Germline V CDR1 and CDR2: LNHDA, SQIVND (reference sequence). The germline V and J ends were trimmed by 8 bases and 5 bases, with 9 bases remaining between them. The CDR3 consists of 11 residues. CDR3 loop: CASEAGYGYTF. The CDR3 nucleotides are TGTGCCAGTGAGGCGGGGTATGGCTACACCTTC.

The V and J genes are TRBV28 and TRBJ1-5, with unresolved D. This CDR3 comprises 14 residues. The V gene's germline CDR1 is MDHEN and CDR2 SYDVKM. V was trimmed by 2 bases and J by 9 bases, leaving 14 bases between them. The CDR3 DNA follows: TGTGCCAGCAGTTTACCCGGGGTGGGGTGGCCCCAGCATTTT. This codes for CASSLPGVGWPQHF.

Here the CDR3 reads CAWSVPDRDGRTQYF. CDR3 nucleotides: TGTGCCTGGAGTGTTCCGGACAGGGATGGAAGGACCCAGTACTTC. The rearrangement joins TRBV30 to TRBJ2-5; 8 nucleotides agree with TRBD1. J lost 7 bases, V lost 0 bases, and 10 bases had no gene match. The CDR3 extends over 15 amino acids. Germline assignment: CDR1 GTSNPN and CDR2 SVGIG (reference sequence).

V usage is TRBV5-1 and J usage is TRBJ1-2, with a weak D call TRBD1 (5 bases). From germline, CDR1 is SGHRS and CDR2 YFSETQ. Between the trimmed V and J ends, which lost 4 bases and 2 bases, there was a span of 15 bases. There are 15 residues in the CDR3. The CDR3 spells CASSPGGTENYGYTF. The CDR3 nucleotides are TGCGCCAGCAGCCCCGGGGGAACGGAAAACTATGGCTACACCTTC.